This entry is about one TCR beta chain. CDR3 size: 14 residues. CDR1 and CDR2 from the germline V gene are MNHNS and SASEGT. V lost 1 base and J 8 bases, leaving 9 bases between the germline ends. Clones were read by immunoSEQ multiplex PCR, and TCRdb kept only the in-frame ones, dropping some. The sample records around 95,000 clones, approximately 93% being singletons. The sample comes from a study of T cell changes during pregnancy in multiple sclerosis. J is TRBJ1-6 and V is TRBV6-1, with D possibly being TRBD1 (5 bases). Here the sequenced sample was peripheral blood, taken after pregnancy. This clonotype was sampled from a female donor in good health, enrolled as a control in a pregnancy study. DNA for the CDR3: TGTGCCAGCAGTGAAGAGGCAGGGTATTCACCCCTCCACTTT. Translating it yields CASSEEAGYSPLHF.